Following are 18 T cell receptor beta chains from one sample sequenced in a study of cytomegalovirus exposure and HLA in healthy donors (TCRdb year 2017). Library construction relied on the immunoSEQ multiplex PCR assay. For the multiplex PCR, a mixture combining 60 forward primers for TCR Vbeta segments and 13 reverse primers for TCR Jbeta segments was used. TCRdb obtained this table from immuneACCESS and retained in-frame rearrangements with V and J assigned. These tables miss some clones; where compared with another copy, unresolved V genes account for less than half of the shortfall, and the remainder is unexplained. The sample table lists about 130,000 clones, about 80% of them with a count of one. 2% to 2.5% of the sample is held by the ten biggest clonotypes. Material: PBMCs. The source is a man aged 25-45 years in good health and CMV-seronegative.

This CDR3 reads CASSGDSSYEQYF. In DNA form, the CDR3 reads TGTGCCAGCAGCGGAGATAGCTCCTACGAGCAGTACTTC. The chain carries TRBV9 and TRBJ2-7; D gene uncertain. The CDR3 runs to 13 residues. Trimming cost V 3 bases and J 0 bases, with 7 bases left between them. In germline, CDR1 is SGDLS, CDR2 YYNGEE.

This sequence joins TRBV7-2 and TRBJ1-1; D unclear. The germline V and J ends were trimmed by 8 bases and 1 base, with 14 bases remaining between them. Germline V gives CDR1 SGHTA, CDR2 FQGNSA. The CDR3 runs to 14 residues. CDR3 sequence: CASLPVTANTEAFF. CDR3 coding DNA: TGTGCCAGCTTACCGGTCACAGCGAACACTGAAGCTTTCTTT.

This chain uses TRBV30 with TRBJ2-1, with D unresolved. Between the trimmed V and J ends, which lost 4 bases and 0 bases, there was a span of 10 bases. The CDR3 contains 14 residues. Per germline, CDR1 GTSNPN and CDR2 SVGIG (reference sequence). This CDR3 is CAWNSLSSYNEQFF. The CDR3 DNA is TGTGCCTGGAATTCCTTGAGCTCCTACAATGAGCAGTTCTTC.

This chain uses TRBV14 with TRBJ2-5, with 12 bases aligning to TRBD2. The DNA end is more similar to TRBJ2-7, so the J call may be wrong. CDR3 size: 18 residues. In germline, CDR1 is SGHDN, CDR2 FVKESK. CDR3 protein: CASSQDTTSGRGSPEQYF. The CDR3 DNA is TGTGCCAGCAGCCAAGATACGACTAGCGGGAGAGGTAGTCCCGAGCAGTACTTC.

The CDR3 DNA reads TGTGCCAGCAGCACGGACAGGGACGGCTACACCTTC. As protein: CASSTDRDGYTF. The V gene is TRBV21-1, the J gene TRBJ1-2; the table calls TRBD1, which could not be checked here. TRBV21-1 is recorded as a pseudogene. The CDR3 extends over 12 amino acids.

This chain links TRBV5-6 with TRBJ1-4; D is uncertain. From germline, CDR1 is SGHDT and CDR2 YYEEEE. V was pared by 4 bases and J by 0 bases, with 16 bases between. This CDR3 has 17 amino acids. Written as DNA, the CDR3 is TGTGCCAGCAGCAGGCTGGGCAGGCGAACAACTAATGAAAAACTGTTTTTT. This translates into CASSRLGRRTTNEKLFF.

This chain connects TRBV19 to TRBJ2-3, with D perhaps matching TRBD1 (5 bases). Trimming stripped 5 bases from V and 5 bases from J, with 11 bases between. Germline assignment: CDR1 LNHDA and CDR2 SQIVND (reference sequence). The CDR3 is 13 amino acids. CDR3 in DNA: TGTGCCAGTAGTTACCAGGGTCGAGATACGCAGTATTTT. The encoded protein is CASSYQGRDTQYF.

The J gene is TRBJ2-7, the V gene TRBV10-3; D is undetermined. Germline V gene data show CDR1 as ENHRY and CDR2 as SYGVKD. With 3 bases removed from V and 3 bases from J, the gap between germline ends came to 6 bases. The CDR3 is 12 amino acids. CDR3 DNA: TGTGCCATCAGTGACAGATACTACGAGCAGTACTTC. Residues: CAISDRYYEQYF.

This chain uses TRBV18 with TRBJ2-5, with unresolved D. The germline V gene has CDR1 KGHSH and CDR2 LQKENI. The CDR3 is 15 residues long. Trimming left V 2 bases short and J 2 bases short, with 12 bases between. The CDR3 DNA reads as TGTGCCAGCTCACCAATGTCAGGCGCTCAAGAGACCCAGTACTTC. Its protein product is CASSPMSGAQETQYF.

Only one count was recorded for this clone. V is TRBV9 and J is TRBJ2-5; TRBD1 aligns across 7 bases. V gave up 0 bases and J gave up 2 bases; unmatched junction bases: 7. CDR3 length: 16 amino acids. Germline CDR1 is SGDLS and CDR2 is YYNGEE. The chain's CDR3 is CASSVGASRGQETQYF. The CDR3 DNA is TGTGCCAGCAGCGTAGGAGCTAGCAGGGGGCAAGAGACCCAGTACTTC. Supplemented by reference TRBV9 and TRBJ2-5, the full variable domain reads DSGVTQTPKHLITATGQRVTLRCSPRSGDLSVYWYQQSLDQGLQFLIQYYNGEERAKGNILERFSAQQFPDLHSELNLSSLELGDSALYFCASSVGASRGQETQYFGPGTRLLVL.

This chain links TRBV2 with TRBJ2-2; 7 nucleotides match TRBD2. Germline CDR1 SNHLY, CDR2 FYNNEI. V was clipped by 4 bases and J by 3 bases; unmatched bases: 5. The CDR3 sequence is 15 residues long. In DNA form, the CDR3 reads TGTGCCAGCAGTGGGGCTAGCGGTCACACCGGGGAGCTGTTTTTT. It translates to CASSGASGHTGELFF.

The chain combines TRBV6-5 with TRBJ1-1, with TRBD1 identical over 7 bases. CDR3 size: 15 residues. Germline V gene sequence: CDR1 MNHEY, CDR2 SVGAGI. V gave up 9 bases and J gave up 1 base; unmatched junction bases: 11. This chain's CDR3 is CASNTWTGSNTEAFF. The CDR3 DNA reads TGTGCCAGTAACACCTGGACAGGTTCGAACACTGAAGCTTTCTTT.

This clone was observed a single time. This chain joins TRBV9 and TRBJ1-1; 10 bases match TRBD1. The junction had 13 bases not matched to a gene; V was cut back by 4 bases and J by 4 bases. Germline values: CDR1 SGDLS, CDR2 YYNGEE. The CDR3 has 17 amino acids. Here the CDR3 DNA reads TGTGCCAGCAGCCATATGGGACAGGGGCACGGGAGCACTGAAGCTTTCTTT. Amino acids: CASSHMGQGHGSTEAFF.

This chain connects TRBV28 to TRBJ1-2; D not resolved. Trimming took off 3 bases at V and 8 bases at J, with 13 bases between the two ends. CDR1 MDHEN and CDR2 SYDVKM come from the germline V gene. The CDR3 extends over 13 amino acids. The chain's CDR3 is CASSLSDSRGYTF. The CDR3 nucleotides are TGTGCCAGCAGTTTGTCCGATAGTCGCGGCTACACCTTC.

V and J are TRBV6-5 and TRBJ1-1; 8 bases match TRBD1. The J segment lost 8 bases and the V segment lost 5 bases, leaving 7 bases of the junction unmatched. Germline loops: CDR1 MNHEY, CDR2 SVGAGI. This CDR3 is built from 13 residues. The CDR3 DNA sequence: TGTGCCAGCAGTGAGACAGGGGTGGGAGAAGCTTTCTTT. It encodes CASSETGVGEAFF.

CDR3 amino acids: CASSIDYPRSYEQYF. The CDR3 nucleotides read TGTGCCAGTAGTATAGACTACCCACGATCCTACGAGCAGTACTTC. The chain has TRBV19 and TRBJ2-7; D gene unclear. Germline CDR1 and CDR2: LNHDA and SQIVND (reference sequence). The CDR3 contains 15 residues. Trimming cost V 0 bases and J 1 base, with 10 bases left between them.

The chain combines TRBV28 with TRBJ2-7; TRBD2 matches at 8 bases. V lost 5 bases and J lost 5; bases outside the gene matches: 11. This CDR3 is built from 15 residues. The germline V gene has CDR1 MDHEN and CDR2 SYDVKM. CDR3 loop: CASSAGGAGEDEQYF. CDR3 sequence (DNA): TGTGCCAGCAGTGCTGGGGGAGCGGGAGAAGACGAGCAGTACTTC.

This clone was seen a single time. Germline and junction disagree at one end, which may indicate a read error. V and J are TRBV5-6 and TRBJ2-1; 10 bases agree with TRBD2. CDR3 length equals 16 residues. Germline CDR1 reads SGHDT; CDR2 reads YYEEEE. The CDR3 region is CTSSSFSGRAFNEQFF. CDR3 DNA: TGTACCAGCAGCTCCTTCAGCGGGAGGGCCTTCAATGAGCAGTTCTTC.